Given below is one T cell receptor (beta chain) in context. Its antigen is unknown. Assay: immunoSEQ multiplex PCR; the TCRdb copy retains only in-frame clones and omits some. Counted here are tens of thousands of clones, roughly 96% occurring once; the ten biggest clones make up roughly 0.34%. Trimming cost V 5 bases and J 7 bases, with 18 bases left between them. This CDR3 contains 15 residues. The germline CDR1 and CDR2 sequences are SSHAT and FNYEAQ (reference sequence). The data stem from a study of Tregs in tolerant kidney transplant recipients. Sequenced sample: Tregs from blood cultured with allogeneic cells. This chain joins TRBV7-7 and TRBJ2-1; D call uncertain. The sequence came from a human donor in good health. In DNA, the CDR3 is TGTGCCAGCAGCCTTCATGATTTTGGGCGGAATGAGCAGTTCTTC. This translates into CASSLHDFGRNEQFF.